The 18 T cell receptor beta chains reported below all come from one sample, sequenced in a study of graft-versus-host responses after intestinal transplantation. Their recognized antigens are unknown. Data came from immunoSEQ multiplex PCR; TCRdb stores just in-frame clones and leaves some out. Of fewer than 90,000 clones in the sample, 94% are singletons; the top ten hold approximately 0.19%. The specimen was unstimulated CD4+ T cells sorted from spleen or lymph node cells, collected before transplant. Receptors originate from a human donor who was the organ donor for an intestinal transplant.

V and J are TRBV4-1 and TRBJ2-5, with TRBD1 matching 7 bases. Germline CDR1 MGHRA, CDR2 YSYEKL. V gave up 4 bases and J gave up 2 bases; unmatched junction bases: 10. The CDR3 loop spans 16 amino acids. CDR3 bases: TGCGCCAGCAGCCTAAGACAGGGCGACGGACAAGAGACCCAGTACTTC. The encoded protein is CASSLRQGDGQETQYF.

The chain carries TRBV18 and TRBJ1-1; D is undetermined. Germline assignment: CDR1 KGHSH and CDR2 LQKENI. The CDR3 is 14 amino acids. V lost 2 bases and J 4 bases, leaving 11 bases between the germline ends. This CDR3 is CASSPNSRPTEAFF. The CDR3 nucleotides read TGTGCCAGCTCACCAAACAGCCGGCCCACTGAAGCTTTCTTT.

This chain links TRBV6-5 with TRBJ1-2; D not certain. V was pared by 5 bases and J by 1 base, with 8 bases between. Germline CDR1 MNHEY, CDR2 SVGAGI. This CDR3 spans 13 amino acids. The CDR3: CASSRRFNYGYTF. The CDR3 coding sequence is TGTGCCAGCAGTAGACGTTTTAACTATGGCTACACCTTC.

The chain couples TRBV11-2 to TRBJ2-1; weak D call: TRBD2 (5 bases). The CDR3 has 15 residues. V lost 7 bases and J 9 bases, leaving 22 bases between the germline ends. Looked up from germline, CDR1 is SGHAT and CDR2 is FQNNGV. For the CDR3, the DNA is TGTGCCAGCAAAAAGCGAGGGTTCTTGGGCGGTGAGCAGTTCTTC. It encodes CASKKRGFLGGEQFF.

This clone was seen a handful of times. V is TRBV7-6 and J is TRBJ1-1; D uncertain. The V gene lost 5 bases and the J gene lost 0 bases, with 7 bases spanning the gap. The germline V gene has CDR1 SGHVS and CDR2 FNYEAQ. The CDR3 has 13 residues. For the CDR3, the DNA is TGTGCCAGCAGCACGACGGTGAACACTGAAGCTTTCTTT. Translating gives CASSTTVNTEAFF.

The chain employs TRBV5-8 and TRBJ2-3; D might be TRBD1 (5 bases). CDR3 length equals 14 residues. The germline V gene encodes CDR1 SGHTS and CDR2 YDEGEE. V lost 5 bases and J 1 base, leaving 11 bases between the germline ends. The CDR3 spells CASRRGFGTDTQYF. CDR3 coding DNA: TGTGCCAGCAGAAGGGGATTCGGCACAGATACGCAGTATTTT.

This clone has only one observation. V and J are TRBV10-3 and TRBJ1-6; 9 bases are shared with TRBD1. The CDR3 is made up of 16 amino acids. V lost 1 base to trimming and J lost 10 bases; unmatched junction nucleotides: 8. The germline V gene has CDR1 ENHRY and CDR2 SYGVKD. This CDR3 is CAISEFLGQGGSPLHF. The CDR3 nucleotides are TGTGCCATCAGTGAGTTCCTGGGACAGGGAGGATCACCCCTCCACTTT.

The V and J genes are TRBV14 and TRBJ2-1; D could derive from TRBD1 or TRBD2 (5 bases each). Germline lookup yields CDR1 SGHDN and CDR2 FVKESK. CDR3 size: 16 residues. The V and J ends lost 3 bases and 0 bases respectively, with 12 bases between them. The CDR3 is CASSHRDPSSYNEQFF. The DNA of the CDR3 is TGTGCCAGCAGCCATAGGGACCCGAGCTCCTACAATGAGCAGTTCTTC.

The sample holds a few counts of this clone. As DNA, the CDR3 is TGTGCCATCAGTGAGGGGCGCGGGGCTAGCACAGATACGCAGTATTTT. It yields the protein CAISEGRGASTDTQYF. The V gene is TRBV10-3, the J gene TRBJ2-3, with D possibly matching TRBD2 (6 bases). V dropped 2 bases and J dropped 0 bases, with 12 bases sitting between them. CDR3 length: 16 residues. Germline V gene data show CDR1 as ENHRY and CDR2 as SYGVKD.

V and J are TRBV7-9 and TRBJ2-2; maybe TRBD2 (6 bases). The CDR3 runs 15 residues. V lost 4 bases to trimming and J lost 0 bases, with 9 bases between them. Germline V lookup: CDR1 SEHNR, CDR2 FQNEAQ (reference sequence). In DNA form, the CDR3 reads TGTGCCAGCAGCTCGGGGGTACCGAACACCGGGGAGCTGTTTTTT. The encoded protein is CASSSGVPNTGELFF.

This clone has just one count. V usage is TRBV30 and J usage is TRBJ1-2, with 10 bases that match TRBD1. V was clipped by 5 bases and J by 8 bases; unmatched bases: 5. CDR1 and CDR2 from the germline V gene are GTSNPN and SVGIG (reference sequence). The CDR3 spans 12 residues. The CDR3 loop reads CAWGQGEGGYTF. CDR3 nucleotide sequence: TGTGCCTGGGGACAGGGGGAAGGGGGCTACACCTTC.

This chain joins TRBV2 and TRBJ2-5, with D uncertain. Germline V lookup: CDR1 SNHLY, CDR2 FYNNEI. This CDR3 has 12 residues. The ends were cut back, 7 bases at V and 1 base at J, with 7 bases in the middle. The DNA for the CDR3 is TGTGCCAGCAAACGGGTCCAAGAGACCCAGTACTTC. The encoded protein is CASKRVQETQYF.

The chain employs TRBV6-5 and TRBJ2-3; possibly TRBD2 for D (5 bases). Trimming stripped 0 bases from V and 2 bases from J, with 9 bases between. This CDR3 comprises 15 residues. Germline V lookup: CDR1 MNHEY, CDR2 SVGAGI. The CDR3 DNA sequence: TGTGCCAGCAGTTACTCGGCGGGCCTCACAGATACGCAGTATTTT. The encoded protein is CASSYSAGLTDTQYF.

This clone was seen a handful of times. The chain joins TRBV7-9 to TRBJ1-3; D is unresolved. This CDR3 spans 13 amino acids. Trimming shortened V by 1 base and J by 8 bases, and 9 bases separated the two germline ends. CDR1 is SEHNR and CDR2 is FQNEAQ in the germline V gene (reference sequence). CDR3 loop: CASSLVGEDTIYF. Here the CDR3 DNA reads TGTGCCAGCAGCTTAGTAGGCGAAGACACCATATATTTT.

This clone appeared once. The chain recombines TRBV5-1 with TRBJ1-1; D might be TRBD1 (5 bases). V dropped 3 bases and J dropped 7 bases, with 13 bases sitting between them. This CDR3 region has 13 residues. CDR1 and CDR2 from the germline V gene are SGHRS and YFSETQ. Here the CDR3 reads CASSWAGANEAFF. The CDR3 coding sequence is TGCGCCAGCAGCTGGGCCGGGGCGAATGAAGCTTTCTTT.

The chain recombines TRBV10-3 with TRBJ2-7; 9 bases are a match to TRBD1. There are 17 residues in the CDR3. The junction had 11 bases not matched to a gene; V was cut back by 5 bases and J by 0 bases. Looked up from germline, CDR1 is ENHRY and CDR2 is SYGVKD. This chain's CDR3 is CAISKGAGTGNSYEQYF. The CDR3, as DNA: TGTGCCATCAGTAAGGGGGCCGGGACAGGGAACTCCTACGAGCAGTACTTC.

V and J are TRBV6-1 and TRBJ1-1, with 9 bases fitting TRBD1. The CDR3 loop spans 13 amino acids. The V and J ends lost 5 bases and 7 bases, in that order; junction bases with no gene match: 5. The germline V gene has CDR1 MNHNS and CDR2 SASEGT. The CDR3 protein is CASSRQGESEAFF. As DNA, the CDR3 is TGTGCCAGCAGTCGACAGGGGGAGAGTGAAGCTTTCTTT.

The CDR3 bases are TGCGCCAGCAGCACGGGTCAGGTATTTAACATTCAGTACTTC. Residues: CASSTGQVFNIQYF. The chain employs TRBV5-1 and TRBJ2-4; unclear D gene. The CDR3 contains 14 residues. The V gene's germline CDR1 is SGHRS and CDR2 YFSETQ. V was pared by 4 bases and J by 7 bases, with 15 bases between.